The next 31 T cell receptor beta chains were all read from a single sample in a study of beta chain features in type 1 diabetes. The authors reverse transcribed all of the isolated RNA, so sequencing captured expressed TCRB transcripts. Sequencing used immunoSEQ multiplex PCR; TCRdb keeps in-frame clones, though not all of them. This sample has roughly 60,000 clones, with roughly three fifths found just once. Sequenced material: Tregs from blood. Source of these receptors: a young woman in good health.

The chain employs TRBV29-1 and TRBJ2-5; D is possibly TRBD2 (6 bases). From germline, CDR1 is SQVTM and CDR2 ANQGSEA. CDR3 length: 14 residues. V dropped 2 bases and J dropped 1 base, with 11 bases sitting between them. CDR3 residues: CSVETAGLQETQYF. The CDR3 DNA reads TGCAGCGTTGAAACGGCGGGGCTCCAAGAGACCCAGTACTTC. The entire variable domain, with the rest obtained from reference TRBV29-1 and TRBJ2-5, is as follows: SAVISQKPSRDICQRGTSLTIQCQVDSQVTMMFWYRQQPGQSLTLIATANQGSEATYESGFVIDKFPISRPNLTFSTLTVSNMSPEDSSIYLCSVETAGLQETQYFGPGTRLLVL.

This clone was found many times. Here the CDR3 reads CASSQEPPGAGGHRNEQFF. In nucleotides, the CDR3 is TGCGCCAGCAGCCAAGAGCCCCCTGGAGCGGGAGGGCATCGGAATGAGCAGTTCTTC. V is TRBV4-1 and J is TRBJ2-1, with 10 bases identical to TRBD2. The germline CDR1 and CDR2 sequences are MGHRA and YSYEKL. This CDR3 region has 19 residues. With 0 bases clipped from V and 7 bases from J, the junction kept 15 bases outside the gene matches.

This clone has more than one count but fewer than ten. This sequence joins TRBV29-1 and TRBJ2-7; 10 bases align to TRBD1. From germline, CDR1 is SQVTM and CDR2 ANQGSEA. The J segment lost 4 bases and the V segment lost 6 bases, leaving 9 bases of the junction unmatched. This CDR3 has 14 amino acids. The CDR3 protein is CSVPFRDRGYEQYF. In DNA, the CDR3 is TGCAGCGTACCCTTCCGGGACAGGGGTTACGAGCAGTACTTC.

The chain joins TRBV6-5 to TRBJ2-1; D is unclear. The CDR3 loop spans 13 amino acids. V lost 7 bases, J lost 5 bases, and 12 bases lay in between. Germline V CDR1 and CDR2: MNHEY, SVGAGI. This chain's CDR3 is CASTKPPNNEQFF. CDR3 DNA: TGTGCCAGCACTAAACCCCCGAACAATGAGCAGTTCTTC.

The chain links TRBV13 to TRBJ1-2; tentatively, D is TRBD1 (6 bases). CDR3 length equals 15 residues. V was clipped by 7 bases and J by 0 bases, with 15 bases between them. Germline CDR1 and CDR2: PRHDT and FYEKMQ (reference sequence). The CDR3 region has the DNA TGTGCCAGCACCCAGGGGACCCTGGCTAACTATGGCTACACCTTC. Its protein product is CASTQGTLANYGYTF.

This sequence joins TRBV4-3 and TRBJ1-2, with 9 bases identical to TRBD1. The trim removed 4 bases at V and 6 bases at J, leaving 15 bases unmatched. CDR3 size: 17 residues. Germline lookup yields CDR1 LGHNA and CDR2 YSLEER. DNA for the CDR3: TGCGCCAGCAGCCGAGCCTCACGGGACAGGGTACGCCATGGCTACACCTTC. Translated: CASSRASRDRVRHGYTF.

The chain carries TRBV5-1 and TRBJ2-1; 7 nucleotides match TRBD2. Germline V gene lookup returns CDR1 SGHRS and CDR2 YFSETQ. Trimming cost V 4 bases and J 3 bases; bases outside gene matches: 13. The CDR3 loop spans 17 amino acids. Here the CDR3 DNA reads TGCGCCAGCAGCCACCGGCCCAGCCGGGGGGTCTACAATGAGCAGTTCTTC. It specifies CASSHRPSRGVYNEQFF.

This clone was seen a few times. J is TRBJ1-1 and V is TRBV6-6; no clear D. V lost 0 bases to trimming and J lost 4 bases, with 6 bases between them. Germline V lookup: CDR1 MNHNY, CDR2 SVGAGI (reference sequence). The CDR3 extends over 13 amino acids. Here the CDR3 DNA reads TGTGCCAGCAGTTACTCAGGGAGCACTGAAGCTTTCTTT. Its protein product is CASSYSGSTEAFF.

The V gene is TRBV10-3, the J gene TRBJ1-3; 8 bases align to TRBD1. Germline CDR1 reads ENHRY; CDR2 reads SYGVKD. The CDR3 loop spans 14 amino acids. Trimming cost V 7 bases and J 2 bases; bases outside gene matches: 4. The CDR3 protein is CAINPGQAGNTIYF. The CDR3 DNA follows: TGTGCCATCAATCCGGGACAGGCTGGAAACACCATATATTTT.

This chain connects TRBV30 to TRBJ1-1; D is possibly TRBD1 (6 bases). Germline CDR1 reads GTSNPN; CDR2 reads SVGIG (reference sequence). The CDR3 consists of 13 residues. V dropped 1 base and J dropped 1 base, with 7 bases sitting between them. The CDR3, as DNA: TGTGCCTGGAGTGGACAGGCGAACACTGAAGCTTTCTTT. This sequence encodes CAWSGQANTEAFF.

The chain recombines TRBV18 with TRBJ1-1, with D maybe TRBD1 (6 bases). The CDR3 loop spans 15 amino acids. Trimming removed 2 bases from V and 5 bases from J, with 15 bases in between. The germline CDR1 and CDR2 sequences are KGHSH and LQKENI. CDR3 amino acids: CASSPEAGAGTEAFF. The CDR3 DNA reads TGTGCCAGCTCACCAGAGGCGGGGGCGGGGACTGAAGCTTTCTTT.

The chain recombines TRBV7-9 with TRBJ2-1; TRBD1 matches at 9 bases. The CDR3 contains 18 residues. Germline V gives CDR1 SEHNR, CDR2 FQNEAQ (reference sequence). Germline trimming cut 5 bases from V and 0 bases from J; bases unmatched to any gene: 11. The CDR3: CASSKGTGSSSSYNEQFF. The CDR3 DNA reads as TGTGCCAGCAGCAAGGGGACAGGGAGTTCGAGCTCCTACAATGAGCAGTTCTTC.

V usage is TRBV7-3 and J usage is TRBJ2-1; the match to TRBD2 covers 13 bases. This CDR3 is built from 18 residues. Germline V gene sequence: CDR1 SGHTA, CDR2 FQGTGA. The ends lost 5 bases at V and 5 bases at J; junction bases unmatched: 12. CDR3 residues: CASSPQALGTSGDNEQFF. In DNA, the CDR3 is TGTGCCAGCAGCCCCCAGGCCCTTGGGACTAGCGGGGACAATGAGCAGTTCTTC. The full variable domain, with the rest looked up from reference TRBV7-3 and TRBJ2-1, is GAGVSQTPSNKVTEKGKYVELRCDPISGHTALYWYRQSLGQGPEFLIYFQGTGAADDSGLPNDRFFAVRPEGSVSTLKIQRTERGDSAVYLCASSPQALGTSGDNEQFFGPGTRLTVL.

This clone was seen a few times. This rearrangement joins TRBV30 to TRBJ1-2; 7 bases align to TRBD1. This CDR3 spans 16 amino acids. Germline loops: CDR1 GTSNPN, CDR2 SVGIG (reference sequence). V was clipped by 2 bases and J by 0 bases; unmatched bases: 9. CDR3 sequence: CAWSPRTGPTNYGYTF. In DNA form, the CDR3 reads TGTGCCTGGAGTCCACGGACAGGACCTACTAACTATGGCTACACCTTC.

This rearrangement joins TRBV10-2 to TRBJ2-1; D may be TRBD2 (6 bases). The V end was cut by 7 bases, the J end by 7 bases, with 20 bases between. Germline assignment: CDR1 WSHSY and CDR2 SAAADI. The length of the CDR3 is 15 residues. The CDR3 region is CASIGLARRWNEQFF. The CDR3, as DNA: TGCGCCAGCATCGGGCTAGCGAGAAGGTGGAATGAGCAGTTCTTC.

A word on this clone: A read error may produce the germline difference seen at one junction end. Distinct nucleotide sequences in the sample also encode this CDR3. This rearrangement joins TRBV5-8 to TRBJ2-3; TRBD1 might be the D (6 bases). The CDR3 loop spans 15 amino acids. CDR1 and CDR2 (germline): SGHTS, YDEGEE. The DNA of the CDR3 is TGCGCCAGCAGCTTGCCCCAGGGGAGCACAGATACGCAGTATTTT. Its translation is CASSLPQGSTDTQYF.

The chain couples TRBV4-1 to TRBJ2-5; possibly TRBD2 for D (5 bases). The J call may be in error: the DNA end matches TRBJ2-7 better. This CDR3 is built from 15 residues. Germline V gives CDR1 MGHRA, CDR2 YSYEKL. The CDR3, as DNA: TGCGCCAGCAGCCAAGGCACGGCGGGCTCCTACGAGCAGTACTTC. Encoded protein: CASSQGTAGSYEQYF.

This rearrangement joins TRBV6-6 to TRBJ1-5; 7 positions agree with TRBD1. CDR1 and CDR2 (germline): MNHNY, SVGAGI (reference sequence). The CDR3 loop spans 15 amino acids. After removal of 5 bases from V and 3 bases from J, the junction contained 7 bases not matched to a gene. CDR3 nucleotide sequence: TGTGCCAGCAGTCCCCCCGGGACAGCCAATCAGCCCCAGCATTTT. Amino acids: CASSPPGTANQPQHF.

The chain links TRBV2 to TRBJ2-1; D call uncertain. Trimming cost V 0 bases and J 10 bases, with 4 bases left between them. The CDR3 consists of 11 residues. CDR1 is SNHLY, CDR2 FYNNEI, per germline. CDR3 residues: CASSEAREQFF. CDR3 coding DNA: TGTGCCAGCAGTGAAGCCAGGGAGCAGTTCTTC.

This clone was seen a few times. V is TRBV5-1 and J is TRBJ2-3; the match to TRBD2 covers 11 bases. The CDR3 covers 17 residues. Germline V lookup: CDR1 SGHRS, CDR2 YFSETQ. Losses at the gene ends were 4 bases for V and 0 bases for J; bases not matched to a gene: 7. CDR3 in amino acids: CASSAGTSGLSTDTQYF. The CDR3 DNA is TGCGCCAGCAGCGCCGGGACTAGCGGCCTCAGCACAGATACGCAGTATTTT. Looking up the rest from reference TRBV5-1 and TRBJ2-3 gives the full variable domain: KAGVTQTPRYLIKTRGQQVTLSCSPISGHRSVSWYQQTPGQGLQFLFEYFSETQRNKGNFPGRFSGRQFSNSRSEMNVSTLELGDSALYLCASSAGTSGLSTDTQYFGPGTRLTVL.

By share of the sample, this clone is medium-sized. The chain carries TRBV7-9 and TRBJ2-1; D unresolved. The ends were cut back, 1 base at V and 8 bases at J, with 6 bases in the middle. This CDR3 region has 12 residues. Germline values: CDR1 SEHNR, CDR2 FQNEAQ (reference sequence). Written as DNA, the CDR3 is TGTGCCAGCAGCTTAGTTGAGGATGAGCAGTTCTTC. It specifies CASSLVEDEQFF.

V usage is TRBV7-2 and J usage is TRBJ2-6; D not resolved. Germline CDR1 reads SGHTA; CDR2 reads FQGNSA. Trimming took off 7 bases at V and 3 bases at J, with 13 bases between the two ends. This CDR3 is 15 amino acids long. CDR3 nucleotide sequence: TGTGCCAGCACTTATTCCTCCAGTGGGGCCAACGTCCTGACTTTC. This sequence encodes CASTYSSSGANVLTF.

The gene calls are TRBV6-1 and TRBJ1-5; D unclear. V was trimmed by 6 bases and J by 5 bases, leaving 8 bases between them. There are 12 residues in the CDR3. Germline V gene sequence: CDR1 MNHNS, CDR2 SASEGT. CDR3 loop: CASSSPYQPQHF. The CDR3 DNA sequence: TGTGCCAGCAGCTCCCCTTATCAGCCCCAGCATTTT.

The J gene is TRBJ2-2, the V gene TRBV10-3; 8 bases map to TRBD2. The junction had 23 bases not matched to a gene; V was cut back by 8 bases and J by 6 bases. The CDR3 runs to 19 residues. Germline CDR1 is ENHRY and CDR2 is SYGVKD. For the CDR3, the DNA is TGTGCCATCCCATCGGGGCTAGCGGGCACCCCAGGCCGAGCCGGGGAGCTGTTTTTT. Translating it yields CAIPSGLAGTPGRAGELFF.

Written as DNA, the CDR3 is TGTGCCAGCTCACCACCGGGACAGATGAACACTGAAGCTTTCTTT. Its protein is CASSPPGQMNTEAFF. The chain uses TRBV18 and TRBJ1-1; 7 nucleotides line up with TRBD1. The junction had 1 base not matched to a gene; V was cut back by 0 bases and J by 0 bases. Germline lookup yields CDR1 KGHSH and CDR2 LQKENI. The CDR3 extends over 15 amino acids.

The chain couples TRBV30 to TRBJ2-1, with TRBD2 identical over 9 bases. V lost 0 bases and J lost 9; bases outside the gene matches: 0. This CDR3 comprises 12 residues. Germline V gives CDR1 GTSNPN, CDR2 SVGIG (reference sequence). The chain's CDR3 is CAWSVLAGEQFF. The CDR3 DNA sequence: TGTGCCTGGAGTGTACTAGCGGGTGAGCAGTTCTTC.

J is TRBJ2-2 and V is TRBV27; TRBD1 aligns across 9 bases. Losses at the gene ends were 4 bases for V and 5 bases for J; bases not matched to a gene: 5. CDR1 is MNHEY and CDR2 is SMNVEV in the germline V gene (reference sequence). The CDR3 runs 15 residues. The CDR3 bases are TGTGCCAGCAGTTCGACACAGGGGGCTACCGGGGAGCTGTTTTTT. Translating gives CASSSTQGATGELFF.

The rearrangement links TRBV11-3 to TRBJ2-2; 9 nucleotides align to TRBD1. The CDR3 contains 16 residues. With 5 bases clipped from V and 2 bases from J, the junction kept 6 bases outside the gene matches. Germline V gene sequence: CDR1 SGHNT, CDR2 YENEEA. The CDR3 reads CASSKDRGTNTGELFF. For the CDR3, the DNA is TGTGCCAGCAGCAAAGACAGGGGGACAAACACCGGGGAGCTGTTTTTT.

The chain links TRBV2 to TRBJ2-3, with 8 bases lining up with TRBD1. Trimming removed 7 bases from V and 1 base from J; junction bases left unmatched: 4. This CDR3 region has 14 residues. Germline V gene data show CDR1 as SNHLY and CDR2 as FYNNEI. The CDR3 here is CASKGGQGTDTQYF. The CDR3 DNA reads as TGTGCCAGCAAGGGGGGACAGGGCACAGATACGCAGTATTTT.

In the case of this clone: A junction boundary mismatches the germline segment, possibly from a read error. The identical CDR3 is also encoded by other nucleotide sequences in the sample. The genes are TRBV10-3 and TRBJ1-1; a possible D gene is TRBD1 (6 bases). The CDR3 is 16 amino acids. From germline, CDR1 is ENHRY and CDR2 SYGVKD. The CDR3 coding sequence is TGTGCTATCAGTGAAGTACAGGGTATCGCGAACACTGAAGCTTTCTTT. This translates into CAISEVQGIANTEAFF.

This clone was counted between two and nine times. The chain carries TRBV6-5 and TRBJ2-7; TRBD1 matches at 7 bases. The CDR3 has 13 residues. Germline values: CDR1 MNHEY, CDR2 SVGAGI. V shed 10 bases and J 0 bases; nucleotides not matched to a gene: 6. In nucleotides, the CDR3 is TGTGCCACTCGGACAGGTAGCTCCTACGAGCAGTACTTC. Protein sequence: CATRTGSSYEQYF.